The rows below give T cell receptor beta chains drawn from one sample of a study of T cell responses to AZD1222 COVID-19 vaccine. Here immunoSEQ multiplex PCR was the method, and the copy in TCRdb shows in-frame clones only, minus some. The sample lists 95,000 to 110,000 clones, about 92% occurring once. Sequenced here: peripheral blood, sampled 28 days after the second AZD1222 dose. The source of these receptors is an adult who received the AZD1222 COVID-19 vaccine. Each CDR3 is given without its conserved first and last residue. A D gene is named only where the DNA matches it firmly. Some rows mark clone size as missing; the rest say once, few, many or name a class of expanded clone.

d_call | clone_size | v_call | cdr3_aa
. | . | TRBV9 | ASSVSPGQVTEAF
. | . | TRBV18 | ASLRGRSTDTQY
. | . | TRBV9 | ASSVSLHPDGYT
. | . | TRBV30 | AWSRLGTSGANVLT
. | . | TRBV5-1 | ASSLGGSGRGEKLF
TRBD2 | . | TRBV5-1 | ASSTWSWTSGGVDTDTQY
. | . | TRBV18 | ASSPREGVETQY
. | . | TRBV5-4 | ASSLVAQNEQF
. | . | TRBV10-3 | AISGEYTGELF
TRBD2 | . | TRBV9 | ASSVSGGSDTQY
TRBD1 | . | TRBV9 | ASSVGQGSNQPQH
. | . | TRBV6-5 | ASAEDSDKYEQY
. | . | TRBV5-8 | ASSPYRDLSSYNEQF
. | . | TRBV6-5 | ASSYETLRGYT
. | . | TRBV24-1 | ATSSLAARETQY
. | . | TRBV6-5 | ASPNTEAF
. | . | TRBV10-3 | ATGERALSRANVLT
. | . | TRBV24-1 | ATSDFEGYSSYNSPLH
. | once | TRBV29-1 | SVDVINYGYT
. | . | TRBV27 | ASSSSRDGYEQY
TRBD2 | . | TRBV7-2 | ASSLVLIAGASSYEQY
. | . | TRBV5-1 | ASSPRASGPYEQY
. | . | TRBV29-1 | SVGRQLRALNTEAF
. | . | TRBV28 | ASSLDGLRDEQY
TRBD1 | . | TRBV6-1 | ASSEATGFNTEAF
TRBD1 | once | TRBV6-1 | ASSEGTGGEKLF
TRBD1 | . | TRBV7-3 | ASSLGTGINTEAF
. | . | TRBV12-3/TRBV12-4 | ASRLNEKLF
TRBD1 | few | TRBV28 | ASRVTGAANEKLF
TRBD1 | . | TRBV19 | ASSIRGPADTQY
. | . | TRBV9 | ASSLLVTDTQY
. | . | TRBV9 | ASTPWERVNNEQF
. | . | TRBV6-5 | ASRSGLNTGELF
. | . | TRBV7-2 | ASSRGEPGNTIY
. | . | TRBV3-1/TRBV3-2 | ASSQGRRGVWELF
. | once | TRBV7-2 | ASSSMSGADTQY
TRBD1 | once | TRBV6-2/TRBV6-3 | ASSTYTGGTTYNEQF
. | . | TRBV6-5 | ASSHLDGYT
. | . | TRBV24-1 | ATSGRVGNQPQH
. | . | TRBV2 | ASSGTGGTNQPQH
. | few | TRBV7-9 | ASSPSGSAWVGTEAF
. | . | TRBV6-6 | ASGRQGNQPQH
. | . | TRBV2 | ASGEYNEQF
TRBD1 | . | TRBV18 | ASTAQTGARNTEAF
TRBD1 | . | TRBV18 | ASSPGTASNQPQH
. | . | TRBV29-1 | SVLQGNTEAF
. | . | TRBV21-1 | ASPRSYNEQF
TRBD1 | . | TRBV13 | ASSSSGTGPSLH
. | . | TRBV6-5 | ASRPGGGNEQY
TRBD2 | . | TRBV6-5 | ASSTGTSGDF
. | . | TRBV7-7 | ASSYGLQKTQY
. | . | TRBV7-2 | ASSLSAGEKLF
. | . | TRBV19 | ASKTRQANSPLH